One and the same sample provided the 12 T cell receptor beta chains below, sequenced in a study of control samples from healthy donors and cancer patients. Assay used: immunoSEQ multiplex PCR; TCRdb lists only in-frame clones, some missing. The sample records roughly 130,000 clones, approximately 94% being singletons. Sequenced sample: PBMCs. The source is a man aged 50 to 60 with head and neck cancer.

The CDR3 loop reads CASSLTQGFYGYTF. The CDR3 nucleotides are TGTGCCAGCAGCTTAACCCAGGGGTTCTATGGCTACACCTTC. The rearrangement joins TRBV7-9 to TRBJ1-2; D possibly corresponds to TRBD1 (6 bases). Germline V gene sequence: CDR1 SEHNR, CDR2 FQNEAQ (reference sequence). There are 14 residues in the CDR3. V lost 2 bases and J lost 4, with 11 bases in between. Using reference TRBV7-9 and TRBJ1-2 for the parts outside the CDR3, the full variable domain is DTGVSQNPRHKITKRGQNVTFRCDPISEHNRLYWYRQTLGQGPEFLTYFQNEAQLEKSRLLSDRFSAERPKGSFSTLEIQRTEQGDSAMYLCASSLTQGFYGYTFGSGTRLTVV.

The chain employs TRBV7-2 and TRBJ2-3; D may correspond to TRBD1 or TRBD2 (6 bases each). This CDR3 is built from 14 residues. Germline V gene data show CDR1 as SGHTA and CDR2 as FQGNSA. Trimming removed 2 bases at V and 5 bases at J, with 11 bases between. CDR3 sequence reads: CASSLSGAVDTQYF. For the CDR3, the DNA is TGTGCCAGCAGCTTATCGGGGGCAGTAGATACGCAGTATTTT.

The CDR3 spells CASSRVSLAGTRGTDTQYF. DNA for the CDR3: TGTGCCAGCTCACGGGTTTCCCTAGCGGGGACCCGGGGCACAGATACGCAGTATTTT. The chain links TRBV18 to TRBJ2-3; 9 nucleotides agree with TRBD2. The CDR3 consists of 19 residues. Per the germline V gene, CDR1 is KGHSH and CDR2 is LQKENI. V shed 4 bases, J shed 1 base, and the junction held 15 bases outside the gene matches.

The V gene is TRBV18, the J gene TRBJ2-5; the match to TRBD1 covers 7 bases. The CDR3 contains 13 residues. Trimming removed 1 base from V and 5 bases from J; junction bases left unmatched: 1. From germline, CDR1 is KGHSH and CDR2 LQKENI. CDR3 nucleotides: TGTGCCAGCTCACCACGCAGGGGGGAGACCCAGTACTTC. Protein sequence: CASSPRRGETQYF.

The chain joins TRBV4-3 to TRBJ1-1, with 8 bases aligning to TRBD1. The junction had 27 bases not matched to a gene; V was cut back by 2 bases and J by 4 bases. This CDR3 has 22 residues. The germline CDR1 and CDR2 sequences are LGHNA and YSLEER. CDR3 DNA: TGCGCCAGCAGCCAAATCATAAAACCTGAAAAGAAGGACAGGGTACCTACCACTGAAGCTTTCTTT. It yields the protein CASSQIIKPEKKDRVPTTEAFF.

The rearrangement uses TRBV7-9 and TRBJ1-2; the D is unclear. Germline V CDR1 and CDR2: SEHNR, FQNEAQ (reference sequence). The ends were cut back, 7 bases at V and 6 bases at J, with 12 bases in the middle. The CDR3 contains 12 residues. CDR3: CASTLRTDGYTF. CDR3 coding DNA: TGTGCCAGCACCCTACGGACGGATGGCTACACCTTC.

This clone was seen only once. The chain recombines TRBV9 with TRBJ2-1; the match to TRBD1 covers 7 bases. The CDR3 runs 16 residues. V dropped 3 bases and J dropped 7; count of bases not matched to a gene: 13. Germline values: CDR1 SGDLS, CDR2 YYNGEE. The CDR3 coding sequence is TGTGCCAGCAGCGGAATGACAGGGAACTTCCTAAATGAGCAGTTCTTC. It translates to CASSGMTGNFLNEQFF.

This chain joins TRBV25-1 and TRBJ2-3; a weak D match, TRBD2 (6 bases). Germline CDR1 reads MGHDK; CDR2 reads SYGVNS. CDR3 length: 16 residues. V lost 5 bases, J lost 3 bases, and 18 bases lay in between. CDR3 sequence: CASSPLGARGTDTQYF. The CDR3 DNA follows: TGTGCCAGCAGTCCCCTAGGGGCCCGGGGGACAGATACGCAGTATTTT. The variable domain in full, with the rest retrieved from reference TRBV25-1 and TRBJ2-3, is EADIYQTPRYLVIGTGKKITLECSQTMGHDKMYWYQQDPGMELHLIHYSYGVNSTEKGDLSSESTVSRIRTEHFPLTLESARPSHTSQYLCASSPLGARGTDTQYFGPGTRLTVL.

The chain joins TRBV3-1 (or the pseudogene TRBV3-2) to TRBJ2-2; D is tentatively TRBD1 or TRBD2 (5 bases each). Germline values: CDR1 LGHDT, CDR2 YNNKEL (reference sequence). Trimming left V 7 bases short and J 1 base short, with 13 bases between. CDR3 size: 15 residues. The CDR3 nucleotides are TGTGCCAGCACTAATAGGGGACGGAACACCGGGGAGCTGTTTTTT. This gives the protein CASTNRGRNTGELFF.

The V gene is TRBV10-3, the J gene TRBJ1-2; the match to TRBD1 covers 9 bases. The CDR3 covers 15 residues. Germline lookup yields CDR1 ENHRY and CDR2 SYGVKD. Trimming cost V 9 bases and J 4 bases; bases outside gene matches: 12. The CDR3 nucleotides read TGTGCCATTTCTACGCCGGGACAGGGATCCTATGGCTACACCTTC. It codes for CAISTPGQGSYGYTF.

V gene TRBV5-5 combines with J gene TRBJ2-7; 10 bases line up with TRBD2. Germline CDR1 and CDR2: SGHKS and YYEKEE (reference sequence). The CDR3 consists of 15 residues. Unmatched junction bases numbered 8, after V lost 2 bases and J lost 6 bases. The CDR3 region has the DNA TGTGCCAGCAGCTTCAGACTAGCGGGTGCCGGCGAGCAGTACTTC. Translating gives CASSFRLAGAGEQYF. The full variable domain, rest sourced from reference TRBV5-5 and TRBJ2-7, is DAGVTQSPTHLIKTRGQQVTLRCSPISGHKSVSWYQQVLGQGPQFIFQYYEKEERGRGNFPDRFSARQFPNYSSELNVNALLLGDSALYLCASSFRLAGAGEQYFGPGTRLTVT.

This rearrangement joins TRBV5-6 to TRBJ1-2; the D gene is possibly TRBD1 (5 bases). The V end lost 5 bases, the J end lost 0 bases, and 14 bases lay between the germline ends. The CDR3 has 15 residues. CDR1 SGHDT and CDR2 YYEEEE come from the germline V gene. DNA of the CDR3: TGTGCCAGCAGGCCTGACAGATCTGCTAACTATGGCTACACCTTC. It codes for CASRPDRSANYGYTF. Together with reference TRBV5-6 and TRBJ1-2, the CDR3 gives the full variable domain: DAGVTQSPTHLIKTRGQQVTLRCSPKSGHDTVSWYQQALGQGPQFIFQYYEEEERQRGNFPDRFSGHQFPNYSSELNVNALLLGDSALYLCASRPDRSANYGYTFGSGTRLTVV.